Detailed here is one T cell receptor beta chain. The V gene's germline CDR1 is ENHRY and CDR2 SYGVKD. Trimming took 3 bases from V and 4 from J, leaving 9 bases between them. This CDR3 comprises 14 residues. These data come from a study of T cell changes during pregnancy in multiple sclerosis. Repertoires were generated with immunoSEQ multiplex PCR, while TCRdb's copy carries only in-frame clones and drops some. The data contain some 100,000 clones, around 94% of them singletons. The input for sequencing was peripheral blood, taken in the second trimester of pregnancy. This rearrangement joins TRBV10-3 to TRBJ2-2; a weak D match, TRBD2 (5 bases). The sequence was obtained from a female donor with multiple sclerosis, enrolled in a pregnancy study. Here the CDR3 DNA reads TGTGCCATCAGTGAAACGGGGTCCACCGGGGAGCTGTTTTTT. Amino acid sequence: CAISETGSTGELFF.